Sequencing of this T cell receptor beta chain was carried out in a study of T cell repertoires in cytomegalovirus infection. In the study overall: Indications of both CMV infection and matching HLA type were provided by public TCR beta signatures. Findings and caveats of the study: Frequencies of public TCR beta families were cumulated, and this identified carriers of CMV plus the relevant HLA. Across the ex vivo response, the dominant clonotypes were HLA-C-restricted CMV-specific TCR beta clonotypes.

The V and J ends lost 3 bases and 1 base respectively, with 12 bases between them. The CDR3 loop spans 15 amino acids. The V gene's germline CDR1 is KGHSH and CDR2 LQKENI. A single record per CDR3 protein comes from TCRdb applying MiXCR to the reads. The sample shows 150,000 to 180,000 distinct CDR3 sequences, 23% of them seen only once. As for this clonotype: Its target is unknown.

Sample: PBMCs. The J gene is TRBJ1-1, the V gene TRBV18, with D perhaps matching TRBD1 (5 bases). This receptor was taken from a human donor in good health (CMV status not recorded). Some clones in this sample may be carry-over from other donors' samples. The CDR3: CASSPVKGPNTEAFF. CDR3 DNA sequence: TGTGCCAGCTCACCGGTAAAGGGGCCGAACACTGAAGCTTTCTTT.